This section outlines one TCR beta chain sequence together with its context. Original data processing: Amplified reference gene primers provided the basis for estimating nucleated cell counts. The repertoire was sequenced with immunoSEQ multiplex PCR; TCRdb's copy has only in-frame clones and lacks some. The DNA gave D and trimming, while V, J and clone size come from that table. The sample shows 110,000 or so clones, 80% to 90% of them seen only once. This entry is derived from a study of blood T cell repertoires in COVID-19. About the study: The study drew acute and convalescent COVID-19 samples from the United States, Italy and Spain. From T cells, B-cell-depleted T cells, or PBMCs came the material, which was cDNA or gDNA.

The source material was peripheral blood. The sequence was obtained from a human donor in a cohort sampled during active COVID-19.

DNA for the CDR3: TGTGCCAGCAGCCTTAGCGGGGGACGGGAGACCCAGTACTTC. It is translated as CASSLSGGRETQYF. The chain has TRBV3-1 (or the pseudogene TRBV3-2) and TRBJ2-5, with 9 bases lining up with TRBD2. Germline trimming cut 4 bases from V and 5 bases from J; bases unmatched to any gene: 5. This CDR3 is built from 14 residues. Germline CDR1 is LGHDT and CDR2 is YNNKEL (reference sequence).